Reported below is one T cell receptor beta chain. Its antigen target is currently unknown. No clone much larger than this one lies a single base away; base qualities are absent. These data are taken from a study of blood T cells in healthy people across ages (dated by TCRdb to the mid-2010s). About the full investigation: Template switching captured roughly one uniquely barcoded TCR beta cDNA molecule per two T cells in model experiments. Four age groups were formed from the donors: young (average about 15 years), middle-aged (just under 40), aged (roughly 56) and long-lived (around 82). The study measured age-related changes in TCR beta repertoire diversity using deep sequencing normalized with unique cDNA molecular identifiers. Donors of different ages were randomly distributed across sequencing lanes to avoid experimental bias. For two donors (one aged 18 to 29 and one aged 80 or older), the study analyzed two additional independent replicas of 1 million unique cDNA reads from the same blood draw. What the authors observed across the whole study: The percentage of naive T cells measured by flow cytometry correlated strongly with observed TCR beta diversity. The long-lived group showed more naive CD4+ T cells, fewer expanded clones and increased TCR diversity than the aged group, suggesting age selection. Conclusive comparison of naive and antigen-experienced compartments was prevented by the profiling of bulk unsorted PBMCs. Estimates of total diversity based on one million sequenced T cells were considered lower bounds and underestimates. As age increased, observed TCR beta diversity per million T cells dropped in a roughly linear way, and a significant reduction was already evident by age approximately 40. Because the CMV infection status of the donors was unknown, age-related changes in expanded clonotypes may potentially have been confounded.

The library was produced with 5' RACE. The sequencer listed for this sample is Illumina HiSeq 2500. The second PCR ran for about 6 to 12 cycles and used a J-beta primer mix along with a sample-barcoded 5' primer. A template-switch 5' adaptor carrying 12 random nucleotides introduced a unique molecular identifier onto each TCR beta cDNA molecule. Each sample yielded at least 3 million CDR3-containing paired-end reads. First-strand cDNA synthesis was performed from all RNA using the Mint cDNA synthesis kit, with priming by a TRBC-specific oligonucleotide. Following uracil-DNA glycosylase treatment, a first 18-cycle PCR with universal primers M1SS and BC2_uni_R was performed on all cDNA. In the authors' own workflow: Normalization of each sample was performed by random selection of 1 million high-quality reads, each carrying a distinct molecular identifier. Reads with shared molecular identifiers were discarded instead of being binned into consensus sequences. MiTCR, run with a Q25 quality threshold and the strictest error-elimination algorithm, handled CDR3 identification, clonotype clustering and error correction. A nonparametric unseen species model using Euler transformation provided a lower-bound estimate of total TCR beta diversity. The raw public data were reprocessed by TCRdb itself: fastp quality trimming at Q25, MiXCR clonotype calling, in-frame beta chains only. Every entry covers one CDR3 protein and lists the most common genes and DNA from its rows. TCRdb, not the original authors, processed these V and J calls. Across this sample there are about 1.7 million distinct CDR3 sequences, with under 30% seen only once. Approximately 7.7% of the sample belongs to the ten largest clones.

From the germline V gene (reference sequence), CDR1 is SEHNR and CDR2 is FQNEAQ. Deletion took 7 bases off V and 14 bases off J, with a span of 21 bases between the germline ends. The CDR3, from cysteine to phenylalanine, totals 14 residues. The retained sequence is limited to the CDR3, 42 bases, with the frame set at the first base. The 39 donors, aged about 6 to 95 years, were systemically healthy Caucasian individuals from Russia. Approximately 10 milliliters of peripheral blood were collected from each donor into EDTA-treated Vacutainer tubes. PBMCs were isolated by Ficoll-Paque density-gradient centrifugation, with at least 7 million obtained per sample. Trizol reagent was used to extract total RNA from PBMCs, with at least 5 micrograms per sample. For every donor, an aliquot of PBMCs went through flow cytometry to measure the percentages of naive CD45RAhigh/CD27high T cells.

Sample: blood. The sequence was collected from a young woman in good health. The sequence joins TRBV7-9 to TRBJ1-6; a confident D gene designation cannot be given. The nucleotide sequence is given as TGTGCCAGCACCCGAACTCCCCGCGTTTCGACCCTCCACTTT. It is translated as CASTRTPRVSTLHF.